Listed below are T cell receptor beta chains from one sample, sequenced in a study of cytotoxic CD8 clonotypes in ibrutinib-treated CLL. Sequencing was performed with immunoSEQ multiplex PCR; in TCRdb, only in-frame clones are kept and a portion is missing. The table records 25,000 to 30,000 clones, 65% to 90% of them present only once. Sequenced here: PBMCs, sampled after 24 months of ibrutinib treatment. Every receptor here comes from a human donor with chronic lymphocytic leukemia. Both conserved end residues are part of each CDR3. Each record gives: CDR3 DNA, CDR3 protein, clone size, CDR3 length, D gene, V gene, J gene. D genes are given only for firm matches. Expanded clones get a size class; other rows say once, few or many, or leave the size out.

CDR3nt: TGTGCCAGCAGCCCCCAGGGAGGCACTGAAGCTTTCTTT
CDR3aa: CASSPQGGTEAFF
abundance: NA
len: 13
d_gene: NA
v_gene: TRBV7-2
j_gene: TRBJ1-1

CDR3nt: TGTGCCAGCAGTGTCGAGGGGGGGTTCGGATCAACAGATACGCAGTATTTT
CDR3aa: CASSVEGGFGSTDTQYF
abundance: NA
len: 17
d_gene: NA
v_gene: TRBV6-4
j_gene: TRBJ2-3

CDR3nt: TGTGCCAGCAGTGCCTACTTGGAGCAGTACTTC
CDR3aa: CASSAYLEQYF
abundance: NA
len: 11
d_gene: NA
v_gene: TRBV25-1
j_gene: TRBJ2-7

CDR3nt: TGTGCCAGCAGATCAGGGCGAAGCACCTACAATGAGCAGTTCTTC
CDR3aa: CASRSGRSTYNEQFF
abundance: NA
len: 15
d_gene: NA
v_gene: TRBV27
j_gene: TRBJ2-1

CDR3nt: TGTGCCAGCAGTCTTTCAAGGGGGGTCAGAGGGGCCAACGTCCTGACTTTC
CDR3aa: CASSLSRGVRGANVLTF
abundance: NA
len: 17
d_gene: NA
v_gene: TRBV25-1
j_gene: TRBJ2-6

CDR3nt: TGTGCCAGTAGTATAGGGAATAGCGGGGGGCAAGAGACCCAGTACTTC
CDR3aa: CASSIGNSGGQETQYF
abundance: NA
len: 16
d_gene: TRBD2
v_gene: TRBV19
j_gene: TRBJ2-5

CDR3nt: TGTGCCAGCAGCACCCGGACAGTCGACGAGCAGTACTTC
CDR3aa: CASSTRTVDEQYF
abundance: NA
len: 13
d_gene: NA
v_gene: TRBV7-9
j_gene: TRBJ2-7

CDR3nt: TGTGCCAGTAGTATTACGCCAGGGGGGCGAGAGACCCAGTACTTC
CDR3aa: CASSITPGGRETQYF
abundance: NA
len: 15
d_gene: NA
v_gene: TRBV19
j_gene: TRBJ2-5

CDR3nt: TGTGCCAGCACGACAGCCGCTATGAACACTGAAGCTTTCTTT
CDR3aa: CASTTAAMNTEAFF
abundance: NA
len: 14
d_gene: NA
v_gene: TRBV6-6
j_gene: TRBJ1-1

CDR3nt: TGTGCCAGCAGTCGGGACGGGATGAACACTGAAGCTTTCTTT
CDR3aa: CASSRDGMNTEAFF
abundance: NA
len: 14
d_gene: NA
v_gene: TRBV7-2
j_gene: TRBJ1-1

CDR3nt: TGTGCCAGCAGCTCGAGACAGGGGAATGTTGGAAACACCATATATTTT
CDR3aa: CASSSRQGNVGNTIYF
abundance: NA
len: 16
d_gene: TRBD1
v_gene: TRBV5-6
j_gene: TRBJ1-3

CDR3nt: TGTGCCAGCAGCTCCTATCCTGAAAGCACAGATACGCAGTATTTT
CDR3aa: CASSSYPESTDTQYF
abundance: NA
len: 15
d_gene: NA
v_gene: TRBV7-9
j_gene: TRBJ2-3

CDR3nt: TGCGCCAGCCGACCCCCCCAACAAGAGACCCAGTACTTC
CDR3aa: CASRPPQQETQYF
abundance: few
len: 13
d_gene: NA
v_gene: TRBV10-2
j_gene: TRBJ2-5

CDR3nt: TGTGCCAGCAGCCAGTGGGGCACAGATACGCAGTATTTT
CDR3aa: CASSQWGTDTQYF
abundance: NA
len: 13
d_gene: NA
v_gene: TRBV9
j_gene: TRBJ2-3

CDR3nt: TGTGCCAGCAGCCAGACACCTCAACAGGGATTGAACATTCAGTACTTC
CDR3aa: CASSQTPQQGLNIQYF
abundance: NA
len: 16
d_gene: NA
v_gene: TRBV7-3
j_gene: TRBJ2-4

CDR3nt: TGTGCCAGCAACCTAGACTTGGTTTCCTACGAGCAGTACTTC
CDR3aa: CASNLDLVSYEQYF
abundance: NA
len: 14
d_gene: NA
v_gene: TRBV11-2
j_gene: TRBJ2-7

CDR3nt: TGTGCCACCGCGACCGGGACTAGCGGGGTTCGGTCAGATACGCAGTATTTT
CDR3aa: CATATGTSGVRSDTQYF
abundance: NA
len: 17
d_gene: TRBD2
v_gene: TRBV19
j_gene: TRBJ2-3

CDR3nt: TGTGCCAGCATTAGGACAGGGGGTAGGCAGCCCCAGCATTTT
CDR3aa: CASIRTGGRQPQHF
abundance: NA
len: 14
d_gene: TRBD1
v_gene: TRBV6-1
j_gene: TRBJ1-5

CDR3nt: TGTGCCAGCAGCTCCTCGGTGGGTCAGCCCCAGCATTTT
CDR3aa: CASSSSVGQPQHF
abundance: NA
len: 13
d_gene: NA
v_gene: TRBV7-2
j_gene: TRBJ1-5

CDR3nt: TGTGCCAGCAAGGGTACGGGGGGGCATCAGCCCCAGCATTTT
CDR3aa: CASKGTGGHQPQHF
abundance: NA
len: 14
d_gene: NA
v_gene: TRBV6-6
j_gene: TRBJ1-5

CDR3nt: TGTGCCAGCTCAACACTAGCGGGGGCCGTCACAGATACGCAGTATTTT
CDR3aa: CASSTLAGAVTDTQYF
abundance: NA
len: 16
d_gene: TRBD2
v_gene: TRBV18
j_gene: TRBJ2-3

CDR3nt: TGTGCCAGCAGCTTGGGGCGGGTTAGGGCGCAGGCGTCCTACGAGCAGTACTTC
CDR3aa: CASSLGRVRAQASYEQYF
abundance: once
len: 18
d_gene: NA
v_gene: TRBV5-6
j_gene: TRBJ2-7

CDR3nt: TGTGCCAGCACCTTAATGGGTTACGAGCAGTACTTC
CDR3aa: CASTLMGYEQYF
abundance: NA
len: 12
d_gene: NA
v_gene: TRBV11-2
j_gene: TRBJ2-7

CDR3nt: TGTGCCAGCAGTTGGGGACTAGCGGTCACAGATACGCAGTATTTT
CDR3aa: CASSWGLAVTDTQYF
abundance: NA
len: 15
d_gene: TRBD2
v_gene: TRBV6-5
j_gene: TRBJ2-3

CDR3nt: TGTGCCAGCAGTCACACCGGGACAGGGGTTTACGATACGCAGTATTTT
CDR3aa: CASSHTGTGVYDTQYF
abundance: once
len: 16
d_gene: TRBD1
v_gene: TRBV28
j_gene: TRBJ2-3

CDR3nt: TGTGCCAGCAGCTTAAAGGCCCGGGAAAACACTGAAGCTTTCTTT
CDR3aa: CASSLKARENTEAFF
abundance: NA
len: 15
d_gene: NA
v_gene: TRBV7-8
j_gene: TRBJ1-1

CDR3nt: TGTGCCAGCGCTCCAGGAGGGGTGGCCTATAATTCACCCCTCCACTTT
CDR3aa: CASAPGGVAYNSPLHF
abundance: NA
len: 16
d_gene: NA
v_gene: TRBV4-2
j_gene: TRBJ1-6

CDR3nt: TGTGCCAGCAGCTCTTTACGGACAGGGGGTGGCTACACCTTC
CDR3aa: CASSSLRTGGGYTF
abundance: NA
len: 14
d_gene: TRBD1
v_gene: TRBV7-8
j_gene: TRBJ1-2

CDR3nt: TGTGCCAGCAGCGTAAACAGATTCACCGGGGAGCTGTTTTTT
CDR3aa: CASSVNRFTGELFF
abundance: NA
len: 14
d_gene: NA
v_gene: TRBV9
j_gene: TRBJ2-2

CDR3nt: TGTGCCAGCAGCGCTTTAGGGGGGTTTGAGCAGTTCTTC
CDR3aa: CASSALGGFEQFF
abundance: NA
len: 13
d_gene: NA
v_gene: TRBV11-1
j_gene: TRBJ2-1

CDR3nt: TGCGCCAGCAGTGTTGGAGATACGCAGTATTTT
CDR3aa: CASSVGDTQYF
abundance: NA
len: 11
d_gene: NA
v_gene: TRBV10-1
j_gene: TRBJ2-3

CDR3nt: TGTGCCAGCAGTAAACAGGGACAGGGCTGGTCACCCCTCCACTTT
CDR3aa: CASSKQGQGWSPLHF
abundance: NA
len: 15
d_gene: TRBD1
v_gene: TRBV27
j_gene: TRBJ1-6

CDR3nt: TGCGCCAGCAGCTTAGACCTCGGGGAGACCCAGTACTTC
CDR3aa: CASSLDLGETQYF
abundance: NA
len: 13
d_gene: NA
v_gene: TRBV5-1
j_gene: TRBJ2-5

CDR3nt: TGTGCCAGCTTCCTAAACTATGGCTACACCTTC
CDR3aa: CASFLNYGYTF
abundance: NA
len: 11
d_gene: NA
v_gene: TRBV6-1
j_gene: TRBJ1-2

CDR3nt: TGTGCCAGCTCACCTGGAGCCAAGAGAGATACGCAGTATTTT
CDR3aa: CASSPGAKRDTQYF
abundance: once
len: 14
d_gene: NA
v_gene: TRBV18
j_gene: TRBJ2-3

CDR3nt: TGTGCCAGCAGTCCAGATTACAGGGCGCTTCGGTTCTTC
CDR3aa: CASSPDYRALRFF
abundance: NA
len: 13
d_gene: NA
v_gene: TRBV9
j_gene: TRBJ2-1

CDR3nt: TGCAGTGCTAGCGGGACAGCCCAGCATTTT
CDR3aa: CSASGTAQHF
abundance: NA
len: 10
d_gene: TRBD1
v_gene: TRBV20-1
j_gene: TRBJ1-5

CDR3nt: TGTGCCAGCAGCCAAGCGGGGGGGCCGGAGTGGCCAGATACGCAGTATTTT
CDR3aa: CASSQAGGPEWPDTQYF
abundance: NA
len: 17
d_gene: TRBD2
v_gene: TRBV14
j_gene: TRBJ2-3

CDR3nt: TGTGCCAGCAGCTTAGCCGGACGGATCTCCTACGAGCAGTACTTC
CDR3aa: CASSLAGRISYEQYF
abundance: NA
len: 15
d_gene: NA
v_gene: TRBV7-9
j_gene: TRBJ2-7

CDR3nt: TGTGCCAGCTCACCCGGGGGCGGAAACACCATATATTTT
CDR3aa: CASSPGGGNTIYF
abundance: NA
len: 13
d_gene: NA
v_gene: TRBV18
j_gene: TRBJ1-3

CDR3nt: TGTGCCAGCTCTCCAAACCAGGGTTCTAATGAAAAACTGTTTTTT
CDR3aa: CASSPNQGSNEKLFF
abundance: NA
len: 15
d_gene: NA
v_gene: TRBV18
j_gene: TRBJ1-4